These T cell receptor beta chains were read from a single sample in a study of CD8+ T cells in alopecia areata. TCRdb's copy holds only in-frame clones and misses some; the assay was immunoSEQ multiplex PCR. The repertoire holds 150,000 to 200,000 clones, with 50% to 75% as singletons. The material was CD4+ T cells sorted from blood, obtained at approximately week 60, from a patient treated with tofacitinib. The receptors come from a human donor with alopecia areata. Each CDR3 is given with its conserved first and last residue. Each record gives: CDR3 DNA, CDR3 protein, J gene, V gene, clone size, D gene. A D gene is named only where the DNA matches it firmly. Size is omitted from some rows. Given values are once, few, many or a class for expanded clones.

TGTGCCAGCAGCCCCGGGGGTGGGGGCAATGAGCAGTTCTTC CASSPGGGGNEQFF TRBJ2-1 TRBV25-1 NA NA
TGCGCCAGCAGCTTCCCCCAAGAGACCCAGTACTTC CASSFPQETQYF TRBJ2-5 TRBV5-1 NA NA
TGTGCCAGCAGCCGAGCGGGGTATGCGACCCAGTACTTC CASSRAGYATQYF TRBJ2-5 TRBV14 NA TRBD2
TGCGCCAGCAGCTCGGACAGGGGGATCTATGGCTACACCTTC CASSSDRGIYGYTF TRBJ1-2 TRBV5-1 few TRBD1
TGTGCCAGCAGTTTCGGATCACGTCCTAACACCATATATTTT CASSFGSRPNTIYF TRBJ1-3 TRBV5-6 NA NA
TGTGCCAGCAGCTCCAGAGGGGATACGCAGTATTTT CASSSRGDTQYF TRBJ2-3 TRBV7-3 NA NA
TGTGCCTGGAGTGTGATGTTACAGGGGGGCTTCGATAATTCACCCCTCCACTTT CAWSVMLQGGFDNSPLHF TRBJ1-6 TRBV30 NA TRBD1
TGCAGCGTAAGGACAGGGGATTCACCCCTCCACTTT CSVRTGDSPLHF TRBJ1-6 TRBV29-1 few TRBD1
TGTGCCAGCAGTGGCCAGTCCCAGATTGAAAAACTGTTTTTT CASSGQSQIEKLFF TRBJ1-4 TRBV25-1 NA NA
TGTGCCAGCAGCGTAGCTGGCGACAGGGGGCACGAGCAGTACTTC CASSVAGDRGHEQYF TRBJ2-7 TRBV9 NA TRBD1
TGCGCCAGCAGCTTGCAGTCCCAAAATGCAGATACGCAGTATTTT CASSLQSQNADTQYF TRBJ2-3 TRBV5-1 NA NA
TGTGCCTGGAGTGTACGGGCAGGATTAAATGAAAAACTGTTTTTT CAWSVRAGLNEKLFF TRBJ1-4 TRBV30 NA NA
TGTGCCAGCGTTAGCGGGGGAGAGTGGAGCACAGATACGCAGTATTTT CASVSGGEWSTDTQYF TRBJ2-3 TRBV11-2 few TRBD2
TGTGCCAGCAGCGTGGACGGCGATGGCTACACCTTC CASSVDGDGYTF TRBJ1-2 TRBV9 NA NA
TGTGCCAGCAGTTTTAGCGGGGGCCCCTACAATGAGCAGTTCTTC CASSFSGGPYNEQFF TRBJ2-1 TRBV6-1 NA TRBD2
TGTGCCAGCAGCCTGGACCCTAAGAACTATGGCTACACCTTC CASSLDPKNYGYTF TRBJ1-2 TRBV7-2 NA NA
TGCGCCAGCAGCTTCTTGCAAGAGACCCAGTACTTC CASSFLQETQYF TRBJ2-5 TRBV5-1 NA NA
TGTGCCAGCAGTGAAATGAGGACAGGGACTAGGAATGAGCAGTTCTTC CASSEMRTGTRNEQFF TRBJ2-1 TRBV6-1 once NA
TGTGCCAGCAGCCAAGAGGGGACTACGGCCAAAAACATTCAGTACTTC CASSQEGTTAKNIQYF TRBJ2-4 TRBV4-2 NA TRBD2
TGCGCCAGCAGCCAAGGGACAGGGATCGACTATGGCTACACCTTC CASSQGTGIDYGYTF TRBJ1-2 TRBV4-1 NA TRBD1
TGCAGCGTTGACGGTCTAGCGGGGACAGATACGCAGTATTTT CSVDGLAGTDTQYF TRBJ2-3 TRBV29-1 few TRBD2
TGTGCCAGCATCACCGCCGGTTTGGAGTATTTT CASITAGLEYF TRBJ2-3 TRBV6-5 few NA
TGCGCCAGCAGTCGCCCTGGAGAGGACACCAAAAAACTGTTTTTT CASSRPGEDTKKLFF TRBJ1-4 TRBV4-1 NA NA
TGTGCCTGGAGTAAAACTTTGACAGGGTACTCCAAAAACATTCAGTACTTC CAWSKTLTGYSKNIQYF TRBJ2-4 TRBV30 NA TRBD1
TGCGCCAGCAGCCAAGTTGGACCTCAGCGTAATTCACCCCTCCACTTT CASSQVGPQRNSPLHF TRBJ1-6 TRBV4-1 NA NA
TGCAGCGTCGAGAACCCGGGACGCCGAGGTTTCTATGAAAAACTGTTTTTT CSVENPGRRGFYEKLFF TRBJ1-4 TRBV29-1 NA NA
TGTGCCAGCAGGACAGGGAGGGGCCTGTTAGCTAACTATGGCTACACCTTC CASRTGRGLLANYGYTF TRBJ1-2 TRBV27 NA TRBD1
TGCGCCAGCACCCCAGGGGGGGGGAACACTGAAGCTTTCTTT CASTPGGGNTEAFF TRBJ1-1 TRBV5-1 NA TRBD1
TGTGCCAGCTCACCTTCAGGGTTCGGTAACTATGGCTACACCTTC CASSPSGFGNYGYTF TRBJ1-2 TRBV18 NA NA
TGCGCCAGCAGCCAAGGGGGTGGCTACACCTTC CASSQGGGYTF TRBJ1-2 TRBV4-1 NA NA
TGTGCCTGGAGTGTACAAGGGCGGGGGGCCCTCAATGAGCAGTTCTTC CAWSVQGRGALNEQFF TRBJ2-1 TRBV30 NA TRBD2
TGCGCCAGCAGTGAGCCAAAGGTCAAGCTCCTCTACGAGCAGTACTTC CASSEPKVKLLYEQYF TRBJ2-7 TRBV10-1 NA NA
TGTGCCAGCAGTTTATGGCCCCTGAACACTGAAGCTTTCTTT CASSLWPLNTEAFF TRBJ1-1 TRBV27 NA NA
TGTGCCAGCAGCGTAGACAGGGTCAATTCACCCCTCCACTTT CASSVDRVNSPLHF TRBJ1-6 TRBV9 NA NA
TGCGCCAGCAGCAGAGACAGGGTCTTGAGGACCGGGGAGCTGTCTTTT CASSRDRVLRTGELSF TRBJ2-2 TRBV5-1 NA TRBD1
TGTGCCTGGAGTGTTGGAGGGCCCCTCCATCGGGAGCAGTACTTC CAWSVGGPLHREQYF TRBJ2-7 TRBV30 few NA
TGTGCCAGTTCGTATGGCTACACCTTC CASSYGYTF TRBJ1-2 TRBV7-3 NA NA
TGCAGCGTCGGACGGGTCATGAACACTGAAGCTTTCTTT CSVGRVMNTEAFF TRBJ1-1 TRBV29-1 NA NA
TGCAGCGTTGCAGTCACATCCGAGCAGTTCTTC CSVAVTSEQFF TRBJ2-1 TRBV29-1 NA NA
TGTGCCTGGAGTAGGCGGACTGAAGCTTTCTTT CAWSRRTEAFF TRBJ1-1 TRBV30 once NA
TGTGCCAGTAATGTCGGCAGGGCCGGCTTAGCCAAAAACATTCAGTACTTC CASNVGRAGLAKNIQYF TRBJ2-4 TRBV19 NA NA
TGTGCCAGCACCCAGAGAGACAGGGGGGCTGAAGCTTTCTTT CASTQRDRGAEAFF TRBJ1-1 TRBV9 NA TRBD1
TGTGCCAGCAGCGTAACCTACGAGCAGTACTTC CASSVTYEQYF TRBJ2-7 TRBV7-9 NA NA
TGCAGCGCTGGGATGGAGTTGGGTGGTGTCGGAGAAAAACTGTTTTTT CSAGMELGGVGEKLFF TRBJ1-4 TRBV29-1 NA NA
TGCAGCGTCGGGACTAGCGGAGTTGGCGAGCAGTACTTC CSVGTSGVGEQYF TRBJ2-7 TRBV29-1 few TRBD2
TGTGCCAGCAGCGAACTAGTGGGGTCCTACGAGCAGTACTTC CASSELVGSYEQYF TRBJ2-7 TRBV7-2 NA NA
TGTGCCAGCTCACCAGGGAATTCACCCCTCCACTTT CASSPGNSPLHF TRBJ1-6 TRBV18 once NA
TGTGCCAGCGGTCAGGGTACCAATACGCAGTATTTT CASGQGTNTQYF TRBJ2-3 TRBV25-1 few NA
TGTGCCAGCTCACCACGTGACAGGGGGCTTTCGGATACGCAGTATTTT CASSPRDRGLSDTQYF TRBJ2-3 TRBV18 NA TRBD1
TGTGCCTGGAGCTCCGACAGGGGCTTCGGCTACACCTTC CAWSSDRGFGYTF TRBJ1-2 TRBV30 NA TRBD1
TGTGCCTGGATGTCCCGGACAGGGGATGGAGGGGGCCGGTTTAATGAGCAGTTCTTC CAWMSRTGDGGGRFNEQFF TRBJ2-1 TRBV30 NA TRBD1
TGCAGCGTCCAGGGGGTTGGTCAGCCCCAGCATTTT CSVQGVGQPQHF TRBJ1-5 TRBV29-1 NA TRBD1
TGTGCCTGGAGAACGGGCTCCTACGAGCAGTACTTC CAWRTGSYEQYF TRBJ2-7 TRBV30 NA NA
TGTGCCATCAGTGACCCTGGACAGATGAAATCCTACGAGCAGTACTTC CAISDPGQMKSYEQYF TRBJ2-7 TRBV10-3 NA NA